The 6 T cell receptor beta chains in this list originate from one sample, sequenced in a study of blood T cell repertoires in COVID-19. Generated by immunoSEQ multiplex PCR, the TCRdb table keeps only in-frame clones and is missing some. The sample includes some 62,000 clones, roughly 80% of them seen just once. The sample comprised PBMCs or T cells enriched from blood (not recorded which). The receptors here all came from a woman in her thirties or forties with acute COVID-19.

This chain links TRBV6-5 with TRBJ2-7; 7 bases match TRBD1. Germline V lookup: CDR1 MNHEY, CDR2 SVGAGI. With V trimmed by 2 bases and J by 0 bases, 1 base remained unmatched. This CDR3 comprises 14 residues. In DNA, the CDR3 is TGTGCCAGCAGTTACGGGGACAGCTCCTACGAGCAGTACTTC. Its translation: CASSYGDSSYEQYF.

V and J are TRBV5-1 and TRBJ1-2, with a possible D match to TRBD1 (6 bases). V lost 3 bases and J 2 bases, leaving 8 bases between the germline ends. CDR3 length: 13 amino acids. Looked up from germline, CDR1 is SGHRS and CDR2 is YFSETQ. CDR3 DNA: TGCGCCAGCAGCTCGCAGGGGAACTATGGCTACACCTTC. Residues: CASSSQGNYGYTF. The full variable domain, completed using reference TRBV5-1 and TRBJ1-2, is KAGVTQTPRYLIKTRGQQVTLSCSPISGHRSVSWYQQTPGQGLQFLFEYFSETQRNKGNFPGRFSGRQFSNSRSEMNVSTLELGDSALYLCASSSQGNYGYTFGSGTRLTVV.

The genes are TRBV28 and TRBJ2-7, with 7 bases lining up with TRBD1. The trim removed 5 bases at V and 4 bases at J, leaving 20 bases unmatched. CDR1 and CDR2 (germline): MDHEN, SYDVKM. The length of the CDR3 is 18 residues. CDR3 in DNA: TGTGCCAGCAGTCAACGAGTCGCTGCGACAGGGAGAACTTACGAGCAGTACGTC. Translated: CASSQRVAATGRTYEQYV.

The J gene is TRBJ2-7, the V gene TRBV1; the table assigns TRBD2, which was not confirmed against the DNA. TRBV1 is assigned pseudogene status. The CDR3 contains 9 residues. The CDR3 region has the DNA TGCACCAGCAGCCAAGATCGGGGTTTC. Translated: CTSSQDRGF.

The chain links TRBV5-1 to TRBJ2-5; 8 nucleotides align to TRBD1. V trimming: 1 base; J trimming: 0 bases; junction bases outside the gene matches: 5. The CDR3 loop spans 16 amino acids. Germline-derived CDR1 and CDR2 are SGHRS and YFSETQ. In DNA, the CDR3 is TGCGCCAGCAGCTTGACGGGGACAGGAAACCAAGAGACCCAGTACTTC. Translated, it gives CASSLTGTGNQETQYF. Variable domain in full (rest from reference TRBV5-1 and TRBJ2-5): KAGVTQTPRYLIKTRGQQVTLSCSPISGHRSVSWYQQTPGQGLQFLFEYFSETQRNKGNFPGRFSGRQFSNSRSEMNVSTLELGDSALYLCASSLTGTGNQETQYFGPGTRLLVL.

The chain uses TRBV7-9 and TRBJ1-4; no clear D. The CDR3 covers 13 residues. The germline V gene has CDR1 SEHNR and CDR2 FQNEAQ (reference sequence). With 6 bases removed from V and 8 bases from J, the gap between germline ends came to 13 bases. The CDR3 region is CASRLLRGEKLFF. CDR3 in DNA: TGTGCCAGCAGACTTCTACGAGGGGAAAAACTGTTTTTT.